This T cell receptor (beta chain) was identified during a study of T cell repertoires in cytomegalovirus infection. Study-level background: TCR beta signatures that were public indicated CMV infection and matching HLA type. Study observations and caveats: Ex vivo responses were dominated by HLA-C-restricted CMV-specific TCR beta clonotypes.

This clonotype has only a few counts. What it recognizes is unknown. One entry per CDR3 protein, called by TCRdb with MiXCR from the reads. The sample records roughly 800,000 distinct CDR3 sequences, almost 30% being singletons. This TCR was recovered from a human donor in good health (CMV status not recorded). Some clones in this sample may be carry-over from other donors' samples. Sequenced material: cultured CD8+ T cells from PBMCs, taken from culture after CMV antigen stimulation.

CDR3 sequence reads: CASSLAPLRTPKNTEAFF. The CDR3 DNA follows: TGTGCCAGCAGCTTAGCGCCACTAAGGACACCCAAGAACACTGAAGCTTTCTTT. The V call is TRBV7-6, the J call TRBJ1-1; D perhaps matches TRBD1 (5 bases). The CDR3 covers 18 residues. V lost 0 bases and J 1 base, leaving 18 bases between the germline ends. Germline V gene data show CDR1 as SGHVS and CDR2 as FNYEAQ.